This TCR beta chain was sequenced for a study of identical twins. This clonotype has at least ten counts. Its antigen is still unknown. General observations from the study: Out-of-frame alpha sequences shared by twins were enriched for low generation probability. Insertions were reduced in abundant cord blood beta clonotypes but not in memory repertoires.

Template switching added a universal primer binding site, and final cDNA carried unique molecular identifiers. TCRdb processed the 5' RACE reads anew with MiXCR; each CDR3 protein has one entry. This table has hundreds of thousands of distinct CDR3 sequences, 8.6% appearing once. The CDR3 extends over 12 amino acids. V was trimmed by 6 bases and J by 5 bases, leaving 9 bases between them. Germline CDR1 and CDR2: SGHVS and FNYEAQ. These records were also assigned to another study, of yellow fever vaccine responses in identical twins. From that study: In identical twins, vaccine T cell responses appeared partly shared and partly individual.

Sequencing was carried out using PBMCs. V usage is TRBV7-6 and J usage is TRBJ2-3; D remains unclear. The source is a woman aged 18 to 35 in good health. Written as DNA, the CDR3 is TGTGCCAGCAGGTCCAATGAAGATACGCAGTATTTT. This sequence encodes CASRSNEDTQYF.